This note documents a single TCR beta chain sequence. Its cognate antigen is unknown. These data originate in a study of cytomegalovirus exposure and HLA in healthy donors. Whole-study results and caveats: In a later analysis, donors in an Asian-associated ancestry cluster reportedly had fewer N-insertions in productive TCRs than the cohort mean. Serostatus for CMV was the only available immune exposure information. In a later analysis, a missense DCLRE1C variant was linked to TCR beta V- and J-gene trimming. Highest at DRB1 and lowest at HLA-C, TCR association rates differed among HLA loci in a later analysis.

The PCR ran on 60 Vbeta and 13 Jbeta primers. The data were produced by immunoSEQ multiplex PCR, yet TCRdb's version contains in-frame clones alone and is incomplete. The table has approximately 160,000 clones, about 82% seen once. The CDR3 runs to 19 residues. Germline V gene lookup returns CDR1 MNHEY and CDR2 SMNVEV (reference sequence). Trimming stripped 2 bases from V and 0 bases from J, with 17 bases between. The receptor's source is a female donor in good health and CMV-seronegative. The sequencing input was PBMCs. V is TRBV27 and J is TRBJ2-6; D may be TRBD2 (6 bases). DNA for the CDR3: TGTGCCAGCAGTTTAAAAGGAGGGCGAGGGAGCTCTGGGGCCAACGTCCTGACTTTC. This sequence encodes CASSLKGGRGSSGANVLTF.